This T cell receptor beta chain was observed in a study of cytomegalovirus exposure and HLA in healthy donors. Primers for the PCR totalled 60 Vbeta and 13 Jbeta. Clones were sequenced by immunoSEQ multiplex PCR, and TCRdb holds only the in-frame ones, with some missing. The sample carries 150,000 to 200,000 clones, around 86% recorded once. Study-wide points: Researchers reportedly found TCR beta sequences accurately predicted most subjects' HLA-A and HLA-B alleles. In an earlier analysis, most TCR beta V segments were productive about 87% or about 30% of the time. The authors confirmed in vitro that three CMV-associated chains were specific for CMV antigens. In the analysis, some V segments, TRBV6-2 and TRBV6-3 included, were excluded as indistinguishable.

Notes on this clone: Its antigen is unidentified.

Germline-derived CDR1 and CDR2 are SGHDT and YYEEEE. The CDR3 extends over 13 amino acids. The V end was cut by 4 bases, the J end by 5 bases, with 12 bases between. The chain is built from TRBV5-6 and TRBJ1-2; possibly TRBD1 for D (6 bases). The clonotype was recovered from a man aged 50-59 years in good health and CMV-seropositive. Material for sequencing was PBMCs. The CDR3 sequence: CASSPRTAYGYTF. In DNA, the CDR3 is TGTGCCAGCAGCCCGAGGACAGCATATGGCTACACCTTC.